The 26 T cell receptor beta chains listed next were all sequenced from one sample in a study of T cells in localized non-small cell lung cancer. TCRdb keeps only in-frame clones here, not all; method: immunoSEQ multiplex PCR. Of around 55,000 clones listed, roughly 86% are singletons. The specimen comprised PBMCs, sampled before any cancer treatment. These receptors came from a female donor with stage II lung adenocarcinoma.

The chain has TRBV6-1 and TRBJ1-1, with D unresolved. The V gene lost 6 bases and the J gene lost 7 bases, with 15 bases spanning the gap. From germline, CDR1 is MNHNS and CDR2 SASEGT. The CDR3 is made up of 13 amino acids. Here the CDR3 DNA reads TGTGCCAGCAGCGCAAACATGCGTGGTGAAGCTTTCTTT. Its protein product is CASSANMRGEAFF.

V gene TRBV30 combines with J gene TRBJ2-2, with D perhaps TRBD1 (5 bases). Trimming stripped 4 bases from V and 0 bases from J, with 21 bases between. The CDR3 runs to 18 residues. CDR1 is GTSNPN, CDR2 SVGIG, per germline (reference sequence). CDR3 amino acids: CAWTPLGLGPPNTGELFF. CDR3 DNA sequence: TGTGCCTGGACACCTCTAGGTTTGGGGCCACCGAACACCGGGGAGCTGTTTTTT.

The chain uses TRBV7-8 and TRBJ2-7; D unclear. The length of the CDR3 is 11 residues. The V and J ends lost 5 bases and 3 bases respectively, with 5 bases between them. Germline lookup yields CDR1 SGHVS and CDR2 FQNEAQ. The CDR3 DNA sequence: TGTGCCAGCAGCCTACACTACGAGCAGTACTTC. It codes for CASSLHYEQYF.

This rearrangement joins TRBV4-1 to TRBJ1-6; D gene uncertain. Trimming took 5 bases from V and 8 from J, leaving 10 bases between them. The length of the CDR3 is 13 residues. Germline V CDR1 and CDR2: MGHRA, YSYEKL. This chain's CDR3 is CASSSVGDSPLHF. The CDR3 bases are TGCGCCAGCAGCTCAGTTGGGGATTCACCCCTCCACTTT.

The chain employs TRBV5-1 and TRBJ1-3, with TRBD1 identical over 10 bases. The CDR3 loop spans 16 amino acids. CDR1 is SGHRS, CDR2 YFSETQ, per germline. Trimming removed 4 bases from V and 0 bases from J; junction bases left unmatched: 4. Here the CDR3 reads CASSDGTGVSGNTIYF. Written as DNA, the CDR3 is TGCGCCAGCAGCGATGGGACAGGGGTCTCTGGAAACACCATATATTTT.

CDR3 in DNA: TGTGCCAGCTCACCGCAGGGGACAGGGGTGTTCATGAACACTGAAGCTTTCTTT. This gives the protein CASSPQGTGVFMNTEAFF. The rearrangement uses TRBV18 and TRBJ1-1; 10 bases are shared with TRBD1. After removal of 3 bases from V and 0 bases from J, the junction contained 10 bases not matched to a gene. The CDR3 spans 18 residues. The germline CDR1 and CDR2 sequences are KGHSH and LQKENI. Variable domain in full (rest from reference TRBV18 and TRBJ1-1): NAGVMQNPRHLVRRRGQEARLRCSPMKGHSHVYWYRQLPEEGLKFMVYLQKENIIDESGMPKERFSAEFPKEGPSILRIQQVVRGDSAAYFCASSPQGTGVFMNTEAFFGQGTRLTVV.

The chain uses TRBV7-2 and TRBJ2-5; the D gene is possibly TRBD1 (6 bases). Germline CDR1 is SGHTA and CDR2 is FQGNSA. The CDR3 runs to 14 residues. Trimming removed 5 bases at V and 4 bases at J, with 14 bases between. CDR3 residues: CASSQGWQIETQYF. CDR3 DNA: TGTGCCAGCAGCCAGGGGTGGCAGATAGAGACCCAGTACTTC.

The V and J genes are TRBV5-5 and TRBJ1-6, with D perhaps matching TRBD1 (5 bases). Deletions cut 4 bases from V and 0 bases from J, with 11 bases between. Per germline, CDR1 SGHKS and CDR2 YYEKEE (reference sequence). The CDR3 length is 16 residues. The CDR3 spells CASSIDGGSYNSPLHF. CDR3 nucleotide sequence: TGTGCCAGCAGCATCGACGGGGGCTCCTATAATTCACCCCTCCACTTT.

The chain links TRBV10-1 to TRBJ1-3; D ambiguous. V gave up 2 bases and J gave up 0 bases, with 8 bases separating them. Germline CDR1 WNHNN, CDR2 SYGVQD (reference sequence). The CDR3 has 15 residues. The CDR3 is CASSEDIHSGNTIYF. The DNA for the CDR3 is TGCGCCAGCAGTGAGGACATCCACTCTGGAAACACCATATATTTT.

This clone has more than one count but fewer than ten. This chain uses TRBV6-1 with TRBJ2-1, with D perhaps matching TRBD2 (5 bases). The V end lost 0 bases, the J end lost 0 bases, and 18 bases lay between the germline ends. The germline gives CDR1 MNHNS, CDR2 SASEGT. The CDR3 extends over 19 amino acids. The CDR3 region is CASSEAKRAGRSSYNEQFF. The CDR3 nucleotides are TGTGCCAGCAGTGAAGCGAAGAGGGCGGGCCGGAGCTCCTACAATGAGCAGTTCTTC.

The chain joins TRBV2 to TRBJ1-5; the D is unclear. Trimming shortened V by 4 bases and J by 12 bases, and 13 bases separated the two germline ends. The CDR3 is 12 residues long. Looked up from germline, CDR1 is SNHLY and CDR2 is FYNNEI. CDR3: CASSGDPNIQHF. The DNA for the CDR3 is TGTGCCAGCAGTGGGGATCCGAATATCCAGCATTTT.

CDR3 DNA sequence: TGTGCCAGCTCACCCCTGGGGGCCAACTATGGCTACACCTTC. This encodes CASSPLGANYGYTF. The rearrangement links TRBV18 to TRBJ1-2; D possibly corresponds to TRBD1 (6 bases). The CDR3 has 14 amino acids. From germline, CDR1 is KGHSH and CDR2 LQKENI. The germline V and J ends were trimmed by 3 bases and 2 bases, with 10 bases remaining between them. Filled out from reference TRBV18 and TRBJ1-2, the complete variable domain reads NAGVMQNPRHLVRRRGQEARLRCSPMKGHSHVYWYRQLPEEGLKFMVYLQKENIIDESGMPKERFSAEFPKEGPSILRIQQVVRGDSAAYFCASSPLGANYGYTFGSGTRLTVV.

The chain has TRBV5-4 and TRBJ2-3, with 9 bases that match TRBD2. Trimming cost V 4 bases and J 2 bases; bases outside gene matches: 5. The CDR3 sequence is 15 residues long. The germline V gene has CDR1 SGHNT and CDR2 YYREEE (reference sequence). CDR3 region: CASSQRGAFTDTQYF. As DNA, the CDR3 is TGTGCCAGCAGCCAGCGGGGGGCCTTCACAGATACGCAGTATTTT.

The chain couples TRBV2 to TRBJ1-2; no clear D gene. V gave up 4 bases and J gave up 8 bases, with 11 bases separating them. There are 12 residues in the CDR3. CDR1 and CDR2 from the germline V gene are SNHLY and FYNNEI. The CDR3 here is CASSVIVGGYTF. CDR3 in DNA: TGTGCCAGCAGTGTGATCGTTGGCGGCTACACCTTC.

The V gene is TRBV10-3, the J gene TRBJ2-3; D unresolved. CDR1 is ENHRY, CDR2 SYGVKD, per germline. The CDR3 has 13 residues. Trimming removed 4 bases at V and 4 bases at J, with 9 bases between. The CDR3 DNA follows: TGTGCCATCAGTGGCTACCACGCAGATACGCAGTATTTT. Protein product: CAISGYHADTQYF.

This chain links TRBV29-1 with TRBJ2-7, with TRBD2 as a possible D gene (5 bases). CDR1 is SQVTM, CDR2 ANQGSEA, per germline. The CDR3 covers 13 residues. V was pared by 7 bases and J by 7 bases, with 20 bases between. The CDR3 region is CSALRDPLEEQYF. CDR3 nucleotide sequence: TGCAGCGCCCTTCGGGATCCCCTAGAAGAGCAGTACTTC.

The chain links TRBV29-1 to TRBJ1-1; D remains unclear. Trimming took off 1 base at V and 0 bases at J, with 18 bases between the two ends. This CDR3 contains 17 residues. The germline V gene has CDR1 SQVTM and CDR2 ANQGSEA. The CDR3 bases are TGCAGCGTTGAAGTAATTAATCCCAGGACTATGAACACTGAAGCTTTCTTT. This codes for CSVEVINPRTMNTEAFF. Drawing the rest from reference TRBV29-1 and TRBJ1-1, the complete variable domain is SAVISQKPSRDICQRGTSLTIQCQVDSQVTMMFWYRQQPGQSLTLIATANQGSEATYESGFVIDKFPISRPNLTFSTLTVSNMSPEDSSIYLCSVEVINPRTMNTEAFFGQGTRLTVV.

The V gene is TRBV5-6, the J gene TRBJ1-1; no definite D call. Germline V gives CDR1 SGHDT, CDR2 YYEEEE. Between the trimmed V and J ends, which lost 2 bases and 0 bases, there was a span of 2 bases. CDR3 length: 12 residues. The CDR3 sequence is CASSLMNTEAFF. In nucleotides, the CDR3 is TGTGCCAGCAGCTTAATGAACACTGAAGCTTTCTTT.

The V gene is TRBV25-1, the J gene TRBJ1-1, with D tentatively TRBD1 (5 bases). Trimming took 1 base from V and 10 from J, leaving 16 bases between them. Germline CDR1 is MGHDK and CDR2 is SYGVNS. The CDR3 is 14 residues long. The CDR3 sequence: CASSELGDGPGAFF. CDR3 DNA sequence: TGTGCCAGCAGTGAATTAGGGGACGGTCCGGGAGCTTTCTTT.

The rearrangement joins TRBV2 to TRBJ1-2, with D perhaps matching TRBD1 (6 bases). This CDR3 is 13 amino acids long. Germline CDR1 reads SNHLY; CDR2 reads FYNNEI. V was trimmed by 5 bases and J by 4 bases, leaving 11 bases between them. The CDR3 protein is CASSLDSAYGYTF. The CDR3 DNA is TGTGCCAGCAGTTTGGACAGTGCCTATGGCTACACCTTC. The full variable domain, in which reference TRBV2 and TRBJ1-2 provide the parts outside the CDR3, is EPEVTQTPSHQVTQMGQEVILRCVPISNHLYFYWYRQILGQKVEFLVSFYNNEISEKSEIFDDQFSVERPDGSNFTLKIRSTKLEDSAMYFCASSLDSAYGYTFGSGTRLTVV.

This clone has a handful of counts. The V and J genes are TRBV7-3 and TRBJ2-7, with D perhaps matching TRBD1 (6 bases). Trimming cost V 1 base and J 2 bases, with 12 bases left between them. Germline V CDR1 and CDR2: SGHTA, FQGTGA. The CDR3 runs to 15 residues. CDR3 region: CASSLIAGDTYEQYF. Written as DNA, the CDR3 is TGTGCCAGCAGCTTAATTGCAGGGGACACCTACGAGCAGTACTTC.

The genes are TRBV2 and TRBJ2-1; 7 bases line up with TRBD2. This CDR3 is 14 amino acids long. CDR1 SNHLY and CDR2 FYNNEI come from the germline V gene. Trimming removed 11 bases from V and 8 bases from J; junction bases left unmatched: 15. Here the CDR3 DNA reads TGTGCCGCGGCCCGGGGGGACTCCCCCTATGAGCAGTTCTTC. Amino acids: CAAARGDSPYEQFF.

The genes are TRBV19 and TRBJ1-1, with 11 bases that match TRBD1. This CDR3 spans 17 amino acids. Trimming at V came to 5 bases and at J to 1 base, leaving 9 bases not matched to a gene. From germline, CDR1 is LNHDA and CDR2 SQIVND (reference sequence). CDR3 nucleotide sequence: TGTGCCAGTAGTCCTGGGGACAGGGGGGTTTCGAACACTGAAGCTTTCTTT. This codes for CASSPGDRGVSNTEAFF.

This chain uses TRBV5-1 with TRBJ1-2; possibly TRBD1 for D (6 bases). The V gene lost 4 bases and the J gene lost 2 bases, with 21 bases spanning the gap. Germline loops: CDR1 SGHRS, CDR2 YFSETQ. The CDR3 runs to 17 residues. CDR3 region: CASSPNPRGRANYGYTF. The CDR3 coding sequence is TGCGCCAGCAGCCCGAACCCTCGGGGGCGGGCAAACTATGGCTACACCTTC.

This rearrangement joins TRBV30 to TRBJ1-2; the match to TRBD1 covers 11 bases. Looked up from germline, CDR1 is GTSNPN and CDR2 is SVGIG (reference sequence). This CDR3 has 16 residues. The ends lost 3 bases at V and 8 bases at J; junction bases unmatched: 14. CDR3 sequence reads: CAWSGQGAAVDVGYTF. CDR3 DNA sequence: TGTGCCTGGAGCGGACAGGGGGCGGCGGTCGATGTCGGCTACACCTTC.

The rearrangement joins TRBV9 to TRBJ2-2; D gene uncertain. The CDR3 sequence is 11 residues long. V was cut by 8 bases and J by 6 bases, with 8 bases left in between. Germline CDR1 is SGDLS and CDR2 is YYNGEE. The CDR3: CASFGAGELFF. The CDR3 DNA sequence: TGTGCCAGTTTTGGGGCCGGGGAGCTGTTTTTT. The full variable domain, in which reference TRBV9 and TRBJ2-2 provide the parts outside the CDR3, is DSGVTQTPKHLITATGQRVTLRCSPRSGDLSVYWYQQSLDQGLQFLIQYYNGEERAKGNILERFSAQQFPDLHSELNLSSLELGDSALYFCASFGAGELFFGEGSRLTVL.